A single sample gave rise to the 13 T cell receptor beta chains below, sequenced in a study of T-cell reconstitution after alpha-beta-depleted transplantation in children. The TCRbeta library incorporated unique molecular identifiers. TCRdb processed the PCR reads anew with MiXCR; each CDR3 protein has one entry. There are around 400,000 distinct CDR3 sequences in the sample; 11% occur only once, and approximately 5% lies in the top ten. This specimen was PBMCs from the stem cell graft donor, taken from the stem cell graft. These receptors originate from a human donor who donated a stem cell graft to a child with acute myeloid leukemia.

At least ten counts were recorded for this clonotype. The rearrangement joins TRBV25-1 to TRBJ1-1; tentatively, D is TRBD1 (6 bases). Germline assignment: CDR1 MGHDK and CDR2 SYGVNS. The CDR3 has 14 residues. Trimming stripped 2 bases from V and 4 bases from J, with 11 bases between. CDR3 loop: CASSEQGLGTEAFF. The CDR3 DNA follows: TGTGCCAGCAGTGAACAGGGGCTCGGCACTGAAGCTTTCTTT.

This clonotype was seen ten or more times. The genes are TRBV4-2 and TRBJ2-2; unclear D gene. Germline V gives CDR1 LGHNA, CDR2 YNFKEQ. The ends were cut back, 0 bases at V and 6 bases at J, with 8 bases in the middle. CDR3 size: 14 residues. This CDR3 is CASSQDKVAGELFF. The CDR3 bases are TGTGCCAGCAGCCAAGATAAGGTCGCCGGGGAGCTGTTTTTT.

In this sample, this clonotype turned up a few times. The chain links TRBV5-1 to TRBJ1-2; no clear D gene. V lost 0 bases and J 1 base, leaving 10 bases between the germline ends. The CDR3 spans 15 residues. Germline-derived CDR1 and CDR2 are SGHRS and YFSETQ. The CDR3 nucleotides read TGCGCCAGCAGCTTGGATGGGATCGGTAACTATGGCTACACCTTC. Its translation: CASSLDGIGNYGYTF.

In this sample, this clonotype turned up many times. The chain links TRBV29-1 to TRBJ2-7; 12 bases map to TRBD1. CDR1 and CDR2 from the germline V gene are SQVTM and ANQGSEA. This CDR3 comprises 13 residues. J lost 9 bases, V lost 5 bases, and 8 bases had no gene match. Written as DNA, the CDR3 is TGCAGCGTTACCGGGACAGGGGGCGCGAGGCAGTACTTC. Protein: CSVTGTGGARQYF.

The chain combines TRBV20-1 with TRBJ1-1, with D unclear. CDR3 length: 13 amino acids. V was trimmed by 5 bases and J by 7 bases, leaving 17 bases between them. Looked up from germline, CDR1 is DFQATT and CDR2 is SNEGSKA (reference sequence). CDR3 in amino acids: CSAVLEFSGEAFF. CDR3 nucleotide sequence: TGCAGTGCTGTCCTTGAATTCTCGGGTGAAGCTTTCTTT.

The rearrangement joins TRBV6-1 to TRBJ2-5; D perhaps matches TRBD2 (5 bases). The length of the CDR3 is 14 residues. Germline lookup yields CDR1 MNHNS and CDR2 SASEGT. Trimming took 4 bases from V and 1 from J, leaving 10 bases between them. The CDR3 is CASSGGLAQETQYF. CDR3 sequence (DNA): TGTGCCAGCAGTGGTGGACTTGCCCAAGAGACCCAGTACTTC.

The chain has TRBV24-1 and TRBJ2-1; 14 positions match TRBD2. The germline gives CDR1 KGHDR, CDR2 SFDVKD. This CDR3 is 20 amino acids long. Germline trimming cut 3 bases from V and 0 bases from J; bases unmatched to any gene: 9. The CDR3 is CATSDLRTSGRSSSYNEQFF. The CDR3 region has the DNA TGTGCCACCAGTGATCTACGGACTAGCGGGAGGTCGAGCTCCTACAATGAGCAGTTCTTC.

This clonotype was seen at least ten times. The chain employs TRBV5-1 and TRBJ2-3; 7 nucleotides match TRBD2. Germline V gene data show CDR1 as SGHRS and CDR2 as YFSETQ. The CDR3 covers 14 residues. V was clipped by 3 bases and J by 4 bases; unmatched bases: 5. The CDR3 DNA reads TGCGCCAGCAGCTCAGGACTAGATTCAGATACGCAGTATTTT. As protein: CASSSGLDSDTQYF.

The rearrangement uses TRBV20-1 and TRBJ2-3; perhaps TRBD2 as D (5 bases). The germline V gene has CDR1 DFQATT and CDR2 SNEGSKA (reference sequence). This CDR3 region has 13 residues. V was pared by 3 bases and J by 2 bases, with 9 bases between. Here the CDR3 DNA reads TGCAGTGCTAGTCGGGAAGACACAGATACGCAGTATTTT. Residues: CSASREDTDTQYF.

In this sample, this clonotype turned up a few times. The chain has TRBV5-1 and TRBJ2-3; the match to TRBD2 covers 7 bases. J lost 2 bases, V lost 0 bases, and 3 bases had no gene match. There are 15 residues in the CDR3. CDR1 SGHRS and CDR2 YFSETQ come from the germline V gene. CDR3 region: CASSLALAVTDTQYF. CDR3 DNA: TGCGCCAGCAGCTTGGCCCTAGCGGTCACAGATACGCAGTATTTT. The variable domain in full, with the rest retrieved from reference TRBV5-1 and TRBJ2-3, is KAGVTQTPRYLIKTRGQQVTLSCSPISGHRSVSWYQQTPGQGLQFLFEYFSETQRNKGNFPGRFSGRQFSNSRSEMNVSTLELGDSALYLCASSLALAVTDTQYFGPGTRLTVL.

This chain joins TRBV25-1 and TRBJ1-5; possible D gene TRBD1, 5 bases. This CDR3 contains 14 residues. Germline values: CDR1 MGHDK, CDR2 SYGVNS. Trimming left V 4 bases short and J 3 bases short, with 10 bases between. CDR3 sequence reads: CASSAGRHNQPQHF. The CDR3 DNA reads as TGTGCCAGCAGTGCAGGGAGGCACAATCAGCCCCAGCATTTT.

V is TRBV18 and J is TRBJ2-7, with D tentatively TRBD1 (5 bases). This CDR3 is built from 14 residues. The V end was cut by 5 bases, the J end by 2 bases, with 13 bases between. Germline V gene sequence: CDR1 KGHSH, CDR2 LQKENI. CDR3 bases: TGTGCCAGCTCATCCTCGACAGCCACCTACGAGCAGTACGTC. Its protein is CASSSSTATYEQYV.

This chain links TRBV20-1 with TRBJ2-3; weak D call: TRBD1 (5 bases). The CDR3 loop spans 15 amino acids. Germline V gene data show CDR1 as DFQATT and CDR2 as SNEGSKA (reference sequence). Trimming removed 0 bases at V and 1 base at J, with 11 bases between. CDR3 sequence: CSARDPQGGTDTQYF. As DNA, the CDR3 is TGCAGTGCTAGAGATCCCCAGGGTGGCACAGATACGCAGTATTTT.